The sequence of this T cell receptor (beta chain) was determined in a study of cytomegalovirus exposure and HLA in healthy donors (dated by TCRdb to 2016 to 2017). Background on the whole study: An earlier analysis of roughly 570 of the donors reported 276 Gb of sequence data and 100 million to 120 million unique TCR beta sequences obtained from about 180 million T cells. Class I and class II HLA loci were covered by the typing at four-digit resolution. In a later analysis, previously published TCR beta repertoires from 500 to 750 donors were re-analyzed and high-resolution HLA genotyping was added so that TCR occurrence patterns could be studied. Among several hundred genotyped donors of the cohort, an average of around 250,000 unique TCR beta nucleotide sequences was sequenced per donor, of which about 19% were non-productive. Typing coverage varied by locus: roughly 629-640 donors for A, B, C, DRB1 and DQB1; roughly 510 for DQA1; 600 to 610 for DPA1; roughly 450 for DPB1. Along with the approximately 650-subject first cohort, a separate validation cohort of around 120 different subjects was used. An earlier analysis of about 620 of the donors applied high-throughput TCR beta sequencing to assess whether each TCR beta V gene segment acted as functional or pseudogenic. To predict cytomegalovirus infection status, the study combined high-throughput TCR immunosequencing, statistical association of individual TCRs with disease status, and machine learning. The T cell repertoires of under 700 subjects were profiled by immunosequencing and related to cytomegalovirus serostatus. About 300 gigabases of sequencing data and 75 million to 85 million unique TCR sequences made up an early release that covered roughly 670 HLA-typed donors. Four to six DR-DQ haplotypes were handled as single units for association and clustering, since linkage in the cohort was strong. The aim of the study was to test whether cataloging public T cell receptors could identify signatures of past pathogen exposure. Alongside the repertoire data, information on donor age, sex, ethnicity and CMV serostatus was compiled. Among the roughly 400 genotyped donors, approximately 77% belonged to the genetic ancestry cluster associated with self-reported Caucasian donors. In the later analysis, no new phenotypic data were used to find candidate immune exposures; instead, reliance was placed on TCR beta sequences and their occurrence across donors. Genome-wide SNP genotypes for about 60% of the 666 donors were used in a later genetic analysis, which treated that subset as a discovery cohort. Every repertoire in the discovery cohort had been generated on one and the same sequencing platform. Results and caveats for the whole study, not just this receptor: The earlier analysis of nearly 600 of the donors excluded roughly 17 rarely observed V segments, including chromosome 9 orphons, because counts were too low. A cluster of highly shared sequence variants was judged likely to represent a technical artifact of the sequencing pipeline. Because HLA typing was missing for some donors at each locus, association tests included only the typed subset. Most TCR sequences were seen in very few donors, while some public TCRs were found in many individuals. Immune exposure information for the cohort was limited to CMV serostatus. Only TCR beta chains were sequenced in this cohort, and the absence of alpha or paired-chain data limited detectable features. A later analysis found that HLA-associated TCR beta chains were more clonally expanded and had lower generation probabilities than equally common non-associated chains. A further reported finding was that TCR beta sequences accurately predicted the HLA-A and HLA-B alleles for most subjects in the first cohort. According to the authors, the approach could potentially be generalized to other disease states and immunological phenotypes. Three of the identified cytomegalovirus-associated TCR beta chains were confirmed in vitro to be specific for cytomegalovirus antigens. Specific HLA alleles were associated with 16,951 TCR beta sequences at a false discovery rate of 0.05 in a later analysis. A later analysis reported that several top co-occurrence clusters appeared linked to parvovirus B19, influenza, CMV and Epstein-Barr virus. Presence/absence analyses assumed roughly uniform sequencing depth across donors, an assumption that may not hold. A total of 150 to 200 TCR beta chains were listed by the study as associated with cytomegalovirus. V-gene and J-gene trimming of TCR beta chains was associated with a missense DCLRE1C variant in a later genetic analysis, and the association was replicated in an independent cohort. Strong co-occurrence of HLA alleles, especially DR and DQ, made assigning TCR associations to individual alleles difficult. A later analysis found that most CMV-associated TCR beta chains appeared HLA-restricted, with HLA associations seemingly driven largely by CMV exposure. Correlated functional status among segregating V segments might reflect linkage disequilibrium, but an unknown experimental factor could not be ruled out. Because the 87-base-pair reads could not distinguish some IMGT-functional V segments, including TRBV6-2 and TRBV6-3, those segments were excluded. In a later analysis, the rate of TCR association differed among HLA loci, with DRB1 alleles having the most associated TCRs and HLA-C alleles having the fewest. An earlier analysis of around 600 of the donors showed that most TCR beta V segments appeared in productive rearrangements either about 90% or about 30% of the time, which broadly matched IMGT annotations. A later genetic analysis reported fewer N-insertions in productive TCRs among donors in an Asian-associated ancestry cluster than the approximately 670-donor mean. In both the original and validation cohorts, the classifier was reported to diagnose cytomegalovirus status with high specificity and sensitivity.

Libraries came from the immunoSEQ multiplex PCR assay. A mixture of 60 forward primers for TCR Vbeta segments and 13 reverse primers for TCR Jbeta segments was used in the multiplex PCR. The CDR3 region of rearranged TCR beta genes was amplified from genomic DNA with a multiplex PCR assay. The Illumina HiSeq System was used to sequence the amplified TCR beta libraries as 87-base-pair reads. As for how the authors treated the data: Across the 500 to 750 repertoires, a later analysis counted tens of millions of unique TCR beta chains, approximately 10 million of which were shared by at least two donors. Raw reads were error-corrected and collapsed into unique sequences by a nearest-neighbor algorithm in which closely related sequences were merged to remove PCR and sequencing errors. To assign V, D and J gene segments, CDR3 sequences were aligned to IMGT reference sequences. For a sequence to be retained, at least a six-nucleotide match to both a V gene segment and a J gene segment was required. A rearrangement counted as productive if the CDR3 had no stop codons and remained in frame with V and J, and every other rearrangement counted as non-productive. Following IMGT convention, CDR3 was defined as the stretch from the second conserved V-encoded cysteine up to the conserved J-encoded phenylalanine. The earlier analysis of about 590 of the donors excluded sequences that lacked an unambiguous match to a single V gene segment. An earlier analysis of 587 of the donors called V segments functional above 56.7% productive rearrangements and segregating when the between-donor standard deviation exceeded 5%. A statistical classification framework was built for diagnosing cytomegalovirus status from the catalog of TCR beta chain sequences. V and J gene assignment, in a later analysis, came from comparing TCR nucleotide sequences with IMGT/GENE-DB human TR gene sequences. Using the TCRdist pipeline, a later analysis assigned CDR3 sequences along with most-parsimonious VDJ recombination scenarios. In a later analysis, each TCR beta chain was defined by its CDR3 amino acid sequence together with its V-gene family, and reads lacking a unique V-gene family were excluded. A later analysis removed 600 or so highly shared, low-generation-probability nucleotide sequences to deal with suspected cross-contamination and a sequencing artifact. A later analysis calculated a clonal expansion index for each public chain from normalized within-repertoire ranks of inferred template counts. Generation probabilities in a later analysis came from a VDJ recombination model fitted to out-of-frame rearrangements, and those results were checked against IGoR. A later analysis scored TCR-TCR, TCR-HLA and TCR-CMV co-occurrence with hypergeometric tests, applying a repertoire-size bias correction to TCR pairs. False discovery rates were estimated in a later analysis by permuting HLA or CMV assignments 20 times. In a later analysis, co-occurring TCRs were grouped using DBSCAN, and TCRdist sequence similarity was added for clustering within HLA-allele-positive subsets. For co-occurrence clustering, repertoires with fewer than 30,000 or more than 120,000 public chains were excluded, along with a handful of repertoires with anomalous nucleotide sharing. In TCRdb, the immuneACCESS table is reduced to in-frame sequences with V and J assigned. These tables do not hold every clone; where another copy was compared, an unresolved V gene accounts for under half, and the others remain unexplained. D and trimming were read from the DNA, whereas the V and J calls and clone size are those reported in that table. This sample gives just over 150,000 clones in total; roughly 79% of them show up just once. About 0.93% of the sample goes to the ten largest clones.

Turning to this clone: What this receptor recognizes is not known. It has no much larger one-base neighbor in the sample; base qualities were not kept.

The cohort was made up of 500 to 850 healthy bone marrow donors. At the time of sampling, every cohort member was nominally healthy, though immune exposures that went unrecorded were likely present. The donor tested CMV seropositive and was one of the 289 seropositive cohort members. Every donor gave a peripheral blood sample, and the peripheral blood mononuclear cells from that sample were used for TCR beta sequencing. The Qiagen DNeasy Blood Extraction Kit was used to extract genomic DNA from the blood cell samples. V trim: 0 bases; J trim: 8 bases; unmatched bases: 20. Looking up the germline V gene (reference sequence) yields CDR1 LNHNV and CDR2 YYDKDF. The CDR3 sequence holds 20 residues, the cysteine and phenylalanine included. Only the CDR3 DNA stays, 60 bases, in frame from base 1.

This receptor chain uses TRBV15 and TRBJ2-1; TRBD2 aligns with 9 central bases. This receptor was obtained from a woman in her 50s in good health and CMV-seropositive. The sequenced sample was PBMCs. The DNA reads as follows: TGTGCCACCAGCAGAGAAGCGTTGGGGTTTGCGGGAGGGCCGGAGGATGAGCAGTTCTTC. It codes for CATSREALGFAGGPEDEQFF.